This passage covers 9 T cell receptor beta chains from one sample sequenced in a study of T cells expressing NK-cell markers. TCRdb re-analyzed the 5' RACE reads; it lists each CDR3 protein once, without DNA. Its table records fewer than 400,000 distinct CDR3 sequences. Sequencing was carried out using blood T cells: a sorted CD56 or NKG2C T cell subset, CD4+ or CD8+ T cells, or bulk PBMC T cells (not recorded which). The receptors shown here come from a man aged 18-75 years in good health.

The CDR3 loop reads CASSFGGGEDTQYF. V and J are TRBV5-5 and TRBJ2-3; TCRdb reports TRBD1, a call that lacks DNA to check it against. CDR3 size: 14 residues. Germline values: CDR1 SGHKS, CDR2 YYEKEE (reference sequence).

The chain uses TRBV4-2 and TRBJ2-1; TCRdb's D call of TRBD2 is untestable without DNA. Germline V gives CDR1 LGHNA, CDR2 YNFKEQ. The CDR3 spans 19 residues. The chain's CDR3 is CASSQETSGGPTAYNEQFF.

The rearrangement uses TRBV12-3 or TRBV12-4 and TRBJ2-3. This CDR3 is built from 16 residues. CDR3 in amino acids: CASSLIVGDSRDTQYF.

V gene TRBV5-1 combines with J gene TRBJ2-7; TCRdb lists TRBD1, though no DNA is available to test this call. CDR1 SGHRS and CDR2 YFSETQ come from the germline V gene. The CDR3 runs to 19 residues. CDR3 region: CASSLAPNLGTAISYEQYF.

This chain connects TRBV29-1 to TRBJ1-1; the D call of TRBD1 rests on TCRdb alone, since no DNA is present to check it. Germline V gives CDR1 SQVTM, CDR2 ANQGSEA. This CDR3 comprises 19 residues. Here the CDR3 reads CSVDQFHRDRGFVGTEAFF.

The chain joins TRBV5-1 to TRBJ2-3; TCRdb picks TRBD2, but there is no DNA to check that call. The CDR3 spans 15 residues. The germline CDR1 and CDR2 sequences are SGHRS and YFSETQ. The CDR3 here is CASTISGLTRDTQYF.

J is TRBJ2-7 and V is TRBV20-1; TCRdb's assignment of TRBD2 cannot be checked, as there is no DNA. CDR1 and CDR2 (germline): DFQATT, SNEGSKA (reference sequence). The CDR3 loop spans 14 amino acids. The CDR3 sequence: CSAQLAGGETEQYF.

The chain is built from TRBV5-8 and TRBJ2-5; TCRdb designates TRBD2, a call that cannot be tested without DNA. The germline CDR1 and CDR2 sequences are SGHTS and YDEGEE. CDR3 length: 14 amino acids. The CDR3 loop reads CASSPGLVQETQYF.

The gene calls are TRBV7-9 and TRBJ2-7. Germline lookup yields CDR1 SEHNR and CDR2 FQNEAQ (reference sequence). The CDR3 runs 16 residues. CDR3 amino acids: CASSRRSTKNSYEQYF.